This is a list of T cell receptor beta chains from one sample in a study of cytomegalovirus exposure and HLA in healthy donors. The assay was immunoSEQ multiplex PCR, and TCRdb's table has in-frame clones only and misses some. The table lists about 100,000 clones, around three quarters of them singletons, with over 4% in the top ten. The sample consisted of PBMCs. All receptors derive from a female donor in good health and CMV-seropositive. CDR3s include the opening cysteine and the closing phenylalanine or tryptophan. The order of the fields is V gene, J gene, D gene, clone size, CDR3 DNA, CDR3 protein. The D gene is left open where the match is weak. Clone size is not always given. Where it is, it says once, few, many or a class for expanded clones.

>TRBV19|TRBJ1-2|.|.
TGTGCCAGTAACACCTGGGGCGCCGGCTATGGCTACACCTTC
CASNTWGAGYGYTF
>TRBV5-1|TRBJ1-1|TRBD1|.
TGCGCCAGCAGCTTAGACAGGGGCGATGCTTTCTTT
CASSLDRGDAFF
>TRBV29-1|TRBJ1-1|TRBD1|.
TGCAGCTATACGCCCCAGGGGGCGCGCAAAGCTTTCTTT
CSYTPQGARKAFF
>TRBV11-2|TRBJ2-2|TRBD1|.
TGTGCCAGCAGCACAAGGGACAGGGGCTACACCGGGGAGCTGTTTTTT
CASSTRDRGYTGELFF
>TRBV5-1|TRBJ2-7|.|.
TGCGCCAGCAGCTTGATGGGGCCTCATTCCGGGGAGCAGTACTTC
CASSLMGPHSGEQYF
>TRBV4-1|TRBJ2-7|TRBD2|few
TGCGCCAGCAGCCAGCCGGGACTAGCTATCGGGGAGCAGTACTTC
CASSQPGLAIGEQYF
>TRBV5-8|TRBJ1-1|TRBD1|.
TGTGCCAGCAGCCCCTGGGACAGGACTGAAGCTTTCTTT
CASSPWDRTEAFF
>TRBV7-3|TRBJ2-2|TRBD2|few
TGTGCCAGCAGCTCTGGACTAGCGGGAGCCGACGGGGAGCTGTTTTTT
CASSSGLAGADGELFF
>TRBV6-5|TRBJ1-5|.|.
TGTGCCAGCAGTTATTACGGGGGTAAGGGCAATCAGCCCCAGCATTTT
CASSYYGGKGNQPQHF
>TRBV9|TRBJ2-1|.|few
TGTGCCAGCAGCGTAGCGGGGGACTCCTACAATGAGCAGTTCTTC
CASSVAGDSYNEQFF
>TRBV19|TRBJ1-5|TRBD1|.
TGTGCCAGTAGTATAGTCGGGCAACAGGGGCCCCTAGGGAAGCCCCAGCATTTT
CASSIVGQQGPLGKPQHF
>TRBV7-9|TRBJ2-7|.|.
TGTGCCAGCAGCGGCCAAGAGGTGGCGCCCTACGAGCAGTACTTC
CASSGQEVAPYEQYF
>TRBV27|TRBJ2-2|TRBD1|.
TGTGCCAGCTATCCGGGACAGCCGAACACCGGGGAGCTGTTTTTT
CASYPGQPNTGELFF